One sample yielded the 2 T cell receptor beta chains listed below, sequenced in a study of T-cell reconstitution after alpha-beta-depleted transplantation in children. This sample's TCRbeta library carried unique molecular identifier barcodes. A single record per CDR3 protein comes from TCRdb applying MiXCR to the PCR reads. This sample has about 540,000 distinct CDR3 sequences, with around 16% found just once. The specimen was PBMCs from the stem cell graft donor, collected from the stem cell graft. These receptors all stem from a human donor who donated a stem cell graft to a child with acute lymphoblastic leukemia.

This clonotype was detected ten times or more. This chain links TRBV27 with TRBJ2-7; D ambiguous. The germline V gene encodes CDR1 MNHEY and CDR2 SMNVEV (reference sequence). The V end lost 4 bases, the J end lost 3 bases, and 7 bases lay between the germline ends. The CDR3 has 12 residues. The CDR3 bases are TGTGCCAGCAGTTCCCGCGGCTACGAGCAGTACTTC. Translated, it gives CASSSRGYEQYF.

This clonotype was counted at least ten times. This chain links TRBV15 with TRBJ2-1; D is perhaps TRBD1 or TRBD2 (5 bases each). Germline V gene data show CDR1 as LNHNV and CDR2 as YYDKDF (reference sequence). The CDR3 totals 14 residues. Trimming took off 1 base at V and 12 bases at J, with 16 bases between the two ends. Here the CDR3 DNA reads TGTGCCACCAGCAGAGCTGGGACCTCCCCGTGGCAGTTCTTC. Translating gives CATSRAGTSPWQFF.